A selection of T cell receptor beta chains follows, all from one sample in a study of cytomegalovirus exposure and HLA in healthy donors. Sequencing used immunoSEQ multiplex PCR; TCRdb keeps in-frame clones, though not all of them. The sample carries approximately 150,000 clones, around 79% recorded once. What was sequenced was PBMCs. The receptors were gathered from a female donor in good health and CMV-seronegative. CDR3s include the opening cysteine and the closing phenylalanine or tryptophan. The order of the fields is CDR3 protein, CDR3 DNA, J gene, clone size, D gene, V gene. A D gene is named only where the DNA matches it firmly. Clone size is shown for a subset of rows, as once, few, many or a class of expanded clone.

CASSSLAGGSLVNEQYF,TGTGCCAGCAGCTCACTAGCGGGAGGGAGTTTGGTGAACGAGCAGTACTTC,TRBJ2-7,.,TRBD2,TRBV7-2
CASSSLGGLGWYF,TGTGCCAGCAGCTCGCTTGGGGGACTAGGATGGTATTTT,TRBJ2-3,few,TRBD2,TRBV11-2
CASSATHQNTGELFF,TGTGCCAGCTCTGCGACTCACCAGAACACCGGGGAGCTGTTTTTT,TRBJ2-2,.,.,TRBV18
CASSLWDKINTQYF,TGTGCCAGCAGTTTGTGGGACAAGATAAATACGCAGTATTTT,TRBJ2-3,.,.,TRBV28
CASSRIRVSGANVLTF,TGCGCCAGCAGCCGTATCCGCGTCTCTGGGGCCAACGTCCTGACTTTC,TRBJ2-6,.,.,TRBV4-3
CASSQRLAGRSSRTDTQYF,TGTGCCAGCAGCCAACGACTAGCGGGGAGAAGTAGCCGCACAGATACGCAGTATTTT,TRBJ2-3,.,TRBD2,TRBV7-2
CASSYSGAPGGAQYF,TGTGCCAGCAGTTACTCGGGGGCTCCGGGGGGGGCCCAGTACTTC,TRBJ2-5,.,TRBD2,TRBV6-5
CASSEGTGGVYEQYF,TGTGCCAGCAGCGAGGGGACAGGGGGTGTCTACGAGCAGTACTTC,TRBJ2-7,.,TRBD1,TRBV9
CASSDPGQGHHEAFF,TGTGCCAGCAGCGACCCGGGACAGGGGCATCATGAAGCTTTCTTT,TRBJ1-1,.,TRBD1,TRBV28
CSVEDNRADEQFF,TGCAGCGTTGAAGACAACAGGGCGGATGAGCAGTTCTTC,TRBJ2-1,.,.,TRBV29-1
CASRGGTEAFF,TGTGCCTCCAGGGGTGGGACTGAAGCTTTCTTT,TRBJ1-1,.,.,TRBV30
CASSQDRGLYNEQFF,TGTGCCAGCAGCCAAGACAGGGGGCTTTACAATGAGCAGTTCTTC,TRBJ2-1,once,TRBD1,TRBV6-4
CASTGQAGSGELFF,TGTGCCAGTACTGGCCAGGCGGGGTCCGGGGAGCTGTTTTTT,TRBJ2-2,.,.,TRBV9
CASSQRGGGLHTEAFF,TGCGCCAGCAGCCAAAGGGGCGGGGGCTTACACACTGAAGCTTTCTTT,TRBJ1-1,once,.,TRBV4-3
CASSLASWQASGYTF,TGTGCCAGCAGCTTGGCCTCGTGGCAGGCCAGTGGCTACACCTTC,TRBJ1-2,.,.,TRBV5-6
CASSGNRVWDSNQPQHF,TGTGCCAGCAGTGGCAACAGGGTCTGGGATAGCAATCAGCCCCAGCATTTT,TRBJ1-5,.,.,TRBV6-1
CASRGLAEETQYF,TGTGCCAGCAGGGGACTAGCGGAAGAGACCCAGTACTTC,TRBJ2-5,.,TRBD2,TRBV11-2
CASSDTGEQYF,TGTGCCAGCAGCGATACAGGCGAGCAGTACTTC,TRBJ2-7,.,.,TRBV6-6
CASSGGTSTDTQYF,TGCGCCAGCAGTGGCGGGACTAGCACAGATACGCAGTATTTT,TRBJ2-3,.,.,TRBV5-1
CASSQGSENSPLHF,TGTGCCAGCAGCCAGGGTTCGGAAAATTCACCCCTCCACTTT,TRBJ1-6,.,.,TRBV7-3
CAWSPGFGTGGNTIYF,TGTGCCTGGAGCCCCGGTTTTGGGACAGGTGGAAACACCATATATTTT,TRBJ1-3,.,TRBD1,TRBV30
CASSLTRQGTDGYTF,TGTGCCAGCAGCTTAACCCGACAGGGGACGGATGGCTACACCTTC,TRBJ1-2,once,TRBD1,TRBV7-2